Presented here are 9 T cell receptor beta chains from one specimen sequenced in a study of blood T cell repertoires in COVID-19. Generated by immunoSEQ multiplex PCR, the TCRdb table keeps only in-frame clones and is missing some. Of about 250,000 clones in the sample, roughly 88% were seen once. The sample consisted of peripheral blood. These TCRs come from a woman in her thirties with COVID-19, enrolled during active disease.

This clone was counted between two and nine times. The chain couples TRBV19 to TRBJ2-7; 13 nucleotides agree with TRBD2. CDR1 is LNHDA and CDR2 is SQIVND in the germline V gene (reference sequence). The CDR3 has 16 residues. After removal of 3 bases from V and 5 bases from J, the junction contained 7 bases not matched to a gene. This chain's CDR3 is CASSMYSGLAGNEQYF. The CDR3 nucleotides are TGTGCCAGTAGTATGTACTCGGGACTAGCGGGGAACGAGCAGTACTTC.

The J gene is TRBJ1-1, the V gene TRBV7-9; D is uncertain. The germline V gene encodes CDR1 SEHNR and CDR2 FQNEAQ (reference sequence). Trimming shortened V by 7 bases and J by 11 bases, and 20 bases separated the two germline ends. This CDR3 contains 13 residues. The CDR3 DNA reads as TGTGCCAGCACCGATGGGAGGCTCAATGATGCTTTCTTT. Translation: CASTDGRLNDAFF.

V and J are TRBV6-5 and TRBJ2-5, with D tentatively TRBD1 (5 bases). Germline-derived CDR1 and CDR2 are MNHEY and SVGAGI. The CDR3 is 13 residues long. V was shortened by 7 bases and J by 2 bases, with 11 bases between the two germline ends. CDR3 nucleotides: TGTGCCAGCACCGACAGCCCTCAAGAGACCCAGTACTTC. Translating gives CASTDSPQETQYF.

The chain recombines TRBV7-9 with TRBJ2-1; 8 nucleotides match TRBD2. Germline CDR1 SEHNR, CDR2 FQNEAQ (reference sequence). The CDR3 has 18 residues. Losses at the gene ends were 5 bases for V and 1 base for J; bases not matched to a gene: 13. The CDR3 coding sequence is TGTGCCAGCAGCCCCCGGGGGGTAGCGGGGAAGTCCTACAATGAGCAGTTCTTC. Protein: CASSPRGVAGKSYNEQFF.

This clone showed up just once. The chain joins TRBV6-5 to TRBJ2-7, with D unresolved. Trimming cost V 6 bases and J 0 bases, with 12 bases left between them. The CDR3 covers 14 residues. Germline CDR1 reads MNHEY; CDR2 reads SVGAGI. The CDR3 region has the DNA TGTGCCAGCAGGAAAACAAGGAGCTCCTACGAGCAGTACGTC. Translating gives CASRKTRSSYEQYV.

This clone was recorded once. This rearrangement joins TRBV5-1 to TRBJ2-2; D might be TRBD2 (6 bases). Germline V gene lookup returns CDR1 SGHRS and CDR2 YFSETQ. Between the trimmed V and J ends, which lost 2 bases and 6 bases, there was a span of 17 bases. The CDR3 runs 16 residues. CDR3 nucleotide sequence: TGCGCCAGCAGCTTTACGGGAGACCACCGAGCCGGGGAGCTGTTTTTT. Its translation: CASSFTGDHRAGELFF.

This chain links TRBV6-6 with TRBJ1-3; D unresolved. This CDR3 contains 13 residues. Trimming shortened V by 11 bases and J by 0 bases, and 11 bases separated the two germline ends. Germline CDR1 is MNHNY and CDR2 is SVGAGI (reference sequence). The CDR3 bases are TGTGCCCCCAATAGATCCTCTGGAAACACCATATATTTT. Its protein product is CAPNRSSGNTIYF.

The chain links TRBV28 to TRBJ2-7; D gene unclear. Germline V gene sequence: CDR1 MDHEN, CDR2 SYDVKM. This CDR3 region has 14 residues. V was trimmed by 7 bases and J by 6 bases, leaving 19 bases between them. CDR3 nucleotide sequence: TGTGCCAGCAACGGATATCAGGCGAATTCCGAGCAGTACTTC. Protein: CASNGYQANSEQYF.

The chain couples TRBV4-3 to TRBJ2-5; 10 bases are a match to TRBD1. This CDR3 has 17 residues. V lost 0 bases to trimming and J lost 4 bases; unmatched junction nucleotides: 8. Germline values: CDR1 LGHNA, CDR2 YSLEER. The CDR3 DNA reads as TGCGCCAGCAGCCAAGATCCCGGGACAGGGGTCGGAGAGACCCAGTACTTC. Its translation is CASSQDPGTGVGETQYF.